This T cell receptor beta chain comes out of a study of T-cell reconstitution after alpha-beta-depleted transplantation in children. Whole-study findings and limits: Several hundred expanded graft clones reportedly gave rise to the alpha-beta T cells present about two months after transplant.

Points on this clonotype: Antigen specificity is unknown.

V shed 5 bases and J shed 5 bases, with 18 bases lying between them. This CDR3 has 15 amino acids. The germline gives CDR1 LGHDT, CDR2 YNNKEL (reference sequence). Unique molecular identifiers were incorporated into the prepared TCRbeta library. TCRdb re-called the PCR reads through MiXCR, storing one row per CDR3 protein. The sample consists of about 340,000 distinct CDR3 sequences, around 15% of them appearing once. The chain recombines TRBV3-1 with TRBJ1-1; no firm D call. The sample here was PBMCs, mostly from graft donor cells, taken 360 days after TCRalphabeta/CD19-depleted stem cell transplant. The receptor was isolated from a male patient aged 2-15 years who had a stem cell transplant for acute lymphoblastic leukemia, so the T cells may come from the graft donor. As DNA, the CDR3 is TGTGCCAGCAGCACCTTTGGACTCGAGGGTACTGAAGCTTTCTTT. This gives the protein CASSTFGLEGTEAFF.